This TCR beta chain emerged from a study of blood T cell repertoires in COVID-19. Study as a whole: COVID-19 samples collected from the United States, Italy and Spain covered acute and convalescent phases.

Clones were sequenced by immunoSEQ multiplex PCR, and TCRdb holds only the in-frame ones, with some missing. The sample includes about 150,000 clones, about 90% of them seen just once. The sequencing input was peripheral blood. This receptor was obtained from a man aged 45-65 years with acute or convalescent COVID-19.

CDR3 residues: CASSLVPGVNTEAFF. The DNA of the CDR3 is TGTGCCAGCAGCTTGGTTCCGGGGGTGAACACTGAAGCTTTCTTT. The chain carries TRBV5-6 and TRBJ1-1; perhaps TRBD1 as D (5 bases). Germline V gene lookup returns CDR1 SGHDT and CDR2 YYEEEE. The length of the CDR3 is 15 residues. Trimming cost V 0 bases and J 0 bases, with 9 bases left between them.